These 8 T cell receptor beta chains were all obtained from the same sample, sequenced in a study of cytomegalovirus exposure and HLA in healthy donors (dated by TCRdb to about 2017). Receptors were amplified or captured by the immunoSEQ multiplex PCR assay. For the multiplex PCR, a mixture combining 60 forward primers for TCR Vbeta segments and 13 reverse primers for TCR Jbeta segments was used. The table was pulled from immuneACCESS by TCRdb, which kept in-frame rearrangements only. Such tables lose some clones; where checked, under half of the loss comes from unresolved V genes, and the rest has no known cause. The sample contains 55,000 to 75,000 clones, around 79% of them found a single time. The leading ten clones occupy approximately 7.8% of the sample. The sample was PBMCs. These receptors came from a woman aged 25-40 years in good health and CMV-seropositive.

The V and J genes are TRBV27 and TRBJ1-6; D is perhaps TRBD1 (5 bases). The germline V gene has CDR1 MNHEY and CDR2 SMNVEV (reference sequence). V was clipped by 2 bases and J by 5 bases, with 10 bases between them. There are 15 residues in the CDR3. The DNA of the CDR3 is TGTGCCAGCAGTTTAAGGGACTTTGATAATTCACCCCTCCACTTT. Amino acids: CASSLRDFDNSPLHF.

The V call is TRBV7-2, the J call TRBJ1-6; 8 bases line up with TRBD1. CDR1 SGHTA and CDR2 FQGNSA come from the germline V gene. This CDR3 has 15 residues. V was clipped by 4 bases and J by 7 bases; unmatched bases: 6. CDR3 protein: CASSSRNRGNSPLHF. The DNA for the CDR3 is TGTGCCAGCAGCTCGAGGAACAGGGGGAATTCACCCCTCCACTTT.

The chain couples TRBV28 to TRBJ2-7; D uncertain. This CDR3 region has 12 residues. The V and J ends lost 4 bases and 4 bases respectively, with 8 bases between them. The germline V gene encodes CDR1 MDHEN and CDR2 SYDVKM. The DNA for the CDR3 is TGTGCCAGCAGTTCCCAGCGTTACGAGCAGTACTTC. Its translation is CASSSQRYEQYF.

The chain has TRBV27 and TRBJ1-2; 7 bases align to TRBD1. The CDR3 has 14 amino acids. Germline lookup yields CDR1 MNHEY and CDR2 SMNVEV (reference sequence). The V gene end was trimmed by 5 bases and the J gene end by 5 bases; junction bases not matched to a gene: 8. The CDR3 nucleotides are TGTGCCAGCAGTCTAAGACAGGGAATGTATGGCTACACCTTC. Protein sequence: CASSLRQGMYGYTF.

V usage is TRBV10-2 and J usage is TRBJ1-4; D remains ambiguous. The CDR3 length is 15 residues. Germline loops: CDR1 WSHSY, CDR2 SAAADI. Trimming took off 5 bases at V and 3 bases at J, with 13 bases between the two ends. CDR3 loop: CASSKKVLANEKLFF. For the CDR3, the DNA is TGCGCCAGCAGTAAGAAGGTGCTAGCTAATGAAAAACTGTTTTTT.

This rearrangement joins TRBV14 to TRBJ2-7; 10 bases line up with TRBD2. CDR1 and CDR2 (germline): SGHDN, FVKESK. The length of the CDR3 is 17 residues. V was pared by 4 bases and J by 4 bases, with 13 bases of the junction left unmatched. The CDR3 region is CASSPLASGSRGYEQYF. CDR3 sequence (DNA): TGTGCCAGCAGCCCCCTAGCTAGCGGGAGTAGGGGGTACGAGCAGTACTTC. Full variable domain (rest looked up from reference TRBV14 and TRBJ2-7): EAGVTQFPSHSVIEKGQTVTLRCDPISGHDNLYWYRRVMGKEIKFLLHFVKESKQDESGMPNNRFLAERTGGTYSTLKVQPAELEDSGVYFCASSPLASGSRGYEQYFGPGTRLTVT.

The chain joins TRBV5-4 to TRBJ2-5; the match to TRBD2 covers 10 bases. The germline gives CDR1 SGHNT, CDR2 YYREEE (reference sequence). The CDR3 runs to 15 residues. J gave up 5 bases and V 10 bases, and 14 bases lay outside the gene matches. The CDR3 here is CALKWSGRASETQYF. The DNA of the CDR3 is TGTGCCCTAAAATGGAGCGGGAGGGCCAGTGAGACCCAGTACTTC.

V and J are TRBV5-1 and TRBJ2-1; 8 nucleotides align to TRBD2. CDR1 is SGHRS, CDR2 YFSETQ, per germline. Losses at the gene ends were 1 base for V and 0 bases for J; bases not matched to a gene: 0. The CDR3 totals 15 residues. CDR3 in amino acids: CASSLRGGSYNEQFF. Here the CDR3 DNA reads TGCGCCAGCAGCTTGCGGGGGGGCTCCTACAATGAGCAGTTCTTC. The entire variable domain, with the rest obtained from reference TRBV5-1 and TRBJ2-1, is as follows: KAGVTQTPRYLIKTRGQQVTLSCSPISGHRSVSWYQQTPGQGLQFLFEYFSETQRNKGNFPGRFSGRQFSNSRSEMNVSTLELGDSALYLCASSLRGGSYNEQFFGPGTRLTVL.